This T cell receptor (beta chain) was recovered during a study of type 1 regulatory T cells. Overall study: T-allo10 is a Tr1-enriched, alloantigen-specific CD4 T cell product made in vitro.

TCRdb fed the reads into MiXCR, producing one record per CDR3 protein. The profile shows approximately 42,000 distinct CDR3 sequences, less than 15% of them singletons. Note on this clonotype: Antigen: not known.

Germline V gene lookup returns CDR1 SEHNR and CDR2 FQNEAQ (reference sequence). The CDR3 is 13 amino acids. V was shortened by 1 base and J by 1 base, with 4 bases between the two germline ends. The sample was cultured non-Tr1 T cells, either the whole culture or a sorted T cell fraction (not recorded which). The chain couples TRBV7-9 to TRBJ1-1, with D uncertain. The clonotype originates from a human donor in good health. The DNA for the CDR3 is TGTGCCAGCAGCTTAGGGACGAACACTGAAGCTTTCTTT. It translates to CASSLGTNTEAFF.